The entry below gives a single T cell receptor beta chain sequence along with its context. What this receptor recognizes is not known. Base qualities were left out, and no much larger clone turns up one base away. The data were produced on an Illumina NovaSeq 6000. TCR cDNA was synthesized by 5'RACE template switching, through which a universal primer site and unique molecular identifiers were introduced. cDNA synthesis was primed from both the TCR alpha and TCR beta constant segments. Library amplification involved two PCR steps, and the second step added sample barcodes and sequencing adapters. Libraries were sequenced on Illumina HiSeq 2500 (2x100 bp) or NovaSeq (2x150 bp). Per the authors' processing: Reads were demultiplexed and collapsed into UMI consensus sequences with MIGEC, and V(D)J alignment was performed with MiXCR. Vaccine-responding clonotypes were defined with edgeR using replicate PBMC samples, requiring FDR below 0.01 and a log2 fold change above 5 up to day 15. Each bulk clonotype was labeled CD4 or CD8 based on which sequenced repertoire, CD4 or CD8, contained the clonotype at higher abundance. In TCRdb, the public reads were trimmed at Q25 with fastp and aligned with MiXCR, with productive beta chains retained. Records with the same CDR3 protein are collapsed into one entry carrying the most frequent genes and DNA. These V and J calls originate from TCRdb's pipeline instead of the authors' own analysis. In this sample the table shows about 300,000 distinct CDR3 sequences, 7.5% to 9.5% of which occur a single time. Of the sample, approximately 3.5% is held by the ten largest clones.

The CDR3 spans 15 residues, from the cysteine through the phenylalanine. Only the CDR3 region is kept as DNA, spanning 45 bases read in frame from base 1. Looking up the germline V gene yields CDR1 SGHTA and CDR2 FQGNSA. V is clipped by 1 base and J by 7 bases, and the sequence between their germline boundaries is 17 bases long. The sample belongs to a study of T cells after yellow fever vaccination (dated 2019 in TCRdb). For the study in its entirety: The SMART-Seq v4 Ultra Low Input RNA kit was used to prepare libraries from fractions with low cell numbers. Two healthy male donors made up the cohort, one aged 18 to 29 years and the other aged 30 to 40 years. To follow T-cell clones before and after primary and booster YFV17D yellow fever vaccination, bulk TCR alpha and beta repertoires were sequenced over time. Blood was drawn at multiple timepoints before and after primary and secondary immunization, with bulk PBMC replicates and cell subsets isolated.

Overall study results and their limits: Most clones expanded after primary vaccination (around 96% of CD4 and 70% to 90% of CD8) were re-detected after the booster, suggesting that broad memory maintenance occurred. Because the study included only a couple of donors, the extent to which the findings can be generalized is limited. A small fraction of clonotypes appeared in both the CD4 and CD8 compartments, likely as a result of convergent recombination. Computational filtering was required because FACS-sorted repertoires could contain abundant contaminating clonotypes from the bulk population. Compared with the primary T-cell response, the secondary T-cell response was weaker but faster, peaking on day 5 rather than day 15.

What this sample's treatment or condition label stands for: live attenuated yellow fever vaccine strain. A standard Ficoll-Paque protocol was used to isolate PBMCs from peripheral blood. Dynabeads CD4 and CD8 positive selection kits were used to isolate CD4 and CD8 T-cell fractions. TriZol was used to extract RNA from bulk PBMCs, CD4 and CD8 fractions, and dextramer-positive and dextramer-negative fractions. The receptor was derived from a young man who received the YFV17D yellow fever vaccine. The sample was CD4+ T cells sorted from PBMCs, taken 5 days after the yellow fever booster vaccination. The chain employs TRBV7-2 and TRBJ2-7, with TRBD2 as a weak D call on 7 bases. The CDR3 protein: CASSLDRGAALEQYF. The nucleotides read TGTGCCAGCAGCTTAGATCGGGGGGCAGCGTTGGAGCAGTACTTC.